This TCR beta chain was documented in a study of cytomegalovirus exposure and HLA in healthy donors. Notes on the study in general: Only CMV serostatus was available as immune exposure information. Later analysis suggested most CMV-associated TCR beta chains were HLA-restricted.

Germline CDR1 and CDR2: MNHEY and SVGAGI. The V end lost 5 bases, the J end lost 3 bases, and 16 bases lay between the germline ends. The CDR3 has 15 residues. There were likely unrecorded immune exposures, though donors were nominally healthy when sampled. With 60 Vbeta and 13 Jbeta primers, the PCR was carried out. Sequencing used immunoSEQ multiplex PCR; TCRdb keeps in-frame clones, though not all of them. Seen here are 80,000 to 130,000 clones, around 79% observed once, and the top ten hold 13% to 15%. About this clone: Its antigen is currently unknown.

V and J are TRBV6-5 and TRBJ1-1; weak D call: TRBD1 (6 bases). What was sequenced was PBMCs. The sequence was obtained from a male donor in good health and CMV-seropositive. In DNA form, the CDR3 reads TGTGCCAGCAGTGGATTTGGACAGTCTTACACTGAAGCTTTCTTT. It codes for CASSGFGQSYTEAFF.